This TCR beta chain appears in the sequencing data of a study of a mutant IDH1 vaccine in newly diagnosed glioma. Study overall: The initiation of vaccination occurred 4-6 weeks after radiotherapy alone, or with temozolomide cycles. Radiotherapy, temozolomide, or both had been given previously, and both were given to most. Study-level results: Induction of immune responses by the vaccine occurred in about 93% of patients.

The time point: week 5, during vaccination. With topical imiquimod, each dose of the vaccine consisted of 300 ug of mutant IDH1 20-mer peptide. Donors had new WHO grade 3 or 4 IDH1-mutant, ATRX-lost astrocytomas. Germline values: CDR1 SNHLY, CDR2 FYNNEI. The CDR3 is 17 amino acids. With V trimmed by 4 bases and J by 3 bases, 13 bases remained unmatched. The assay was immunoSEQ multiplex PCR, and TCRdb's table has in-frame clones only and misses some. The table records about 75,000 clones, roughly 91% of them present only once. As regards this clone: Its antigen is not identified.

The origin of this receptor is a woman between 50 and 59 years old with glioma. The rearrangement joins TRBV2 to TRBJ2-7, with 9 bases that match TRBD2. The input for sequencing was PBMCs, taken from a glioma patient whose treatment included an IDH1 peptide vaccine. This CDR3 is CASSGNSSGRFFYEQYF. CDR3 sequence (DNA): TGTGCCAGCAGTGGGAACTCGAGCGGGAGGTTTTTCTACGAGCAGTACTTC.